The next 18 T cell receptor beta chains were all read from a single sample in a study of monozygotic twins with inflammatory bowel disease. Following a re-call of the 5' RACE reads, TCRdb has one entry per CDR3 protein and lacks DNA. This sample contains around 400,000 distinct CDR3 sequences. Specimen: blood. The receptors originated from a human donor with ulcerative colitis or Crohn's disease, or a healthy co-twin of an affected twin (not recorded which).

The rearrangement uses TRBV12-3 or TRBV12-4 and TRBJ2-1; the TCRdb call, TRBD2, lacks DNA for checking. The CDR3 is 14 amino acids. CDR3 region: CASSFTSETNEQFF.

The chain combines TRBV7-9 with TRBJ1-1. The CDR3 is made up of 13 amino acids. Germline CDR1 reads SEHNR; CDR2 reads FQNEAQ (reference sequence). This CDR3 reads CASSGRMNTEAFF.

V gene TRBV29-1 combines with J gene TRBJ2-1. Per germline, CDR1 SQVTM and CDR2 ANQGSEA. The CDR3 consists of 12 residues. CDR3 amino acids: CSVVLAFNEQFF.

The V gene is TRBV7-8, the J gene TRBJ2-3. This CDR3 contains 15 residues. Germline lookup yields CDR1 SGHVS and CDR2 FQNEAQ. The CDR3 protein is CASSLAIASTDTQYF.

The gene calls are TRBV5-1 and TRBJ1-1; lacking DNA, the TRBD1 call made by TCRdb goes unchecked. In germline, CDR1 is SGHRS, CDR2 YFSETQ. This CDR3 spans 15 amino acids. The chain's CDR3 is CASSLGDRGGAEAFF. Complete variable domain (other parts from reference TRBV5-1 and TRBJ1-1): KAGVTQTPRYLIKTRGQQVTLSCSPISGHRSVSWYQQTPGQGLQFLFEYFSETQRNKGNFPGRFSGRQFSNSRSEMNVSTLELGDSALYLCASSLGDRGGAEAFFGQGTRLTVV.

This sequence joins TRBV5-1 and TRBJ2-1; TCRdb picks TRBD1, but there is no DNA to check that call. This CDR3 comprises 14 residues. CDR1 is SGHRS, CDR2 YFSETQ, per germline. CDR3 sequence: CASSHGTDYNEQFF.

The genes are TRBV4-2 and TRBJ1-6; TCRdb reports TRBD1, a call that lacks DNA to check it against. CDR3 size: 17 residues. Per the germline V gene, CDR1 is LGHNA and CDR2 is YNFKEQ. This CDR3 is CASSQEGQNSYNSPLHF.

The CDR3 here is CASSLMQSPLHF. V is TRBV7-2 and J is TRBJ1-6. The germline V gene has CDR1 SGHTA and CDR2 FQGNSA. The CDR3 runs 12 residues. The entire variable domain, with the rest obtained from reference TRBV7-2 and TRBJ1-6, is as follows: GAGVSQSPSNKVTEKGKDVELRCDPISGHTALYWYRQSLGQGLEFLIYFQGNSAPDKSGLPSDRFSAERTGGSVSTLTIQRTQQEDSAVYLCASSLMQSPLHFGNGTRLTVT.

The rearrangement uses TRBV7-9 and TRBJ1-1; TCRdb picks TRBD1, but there is no DNA to check that call. The CDR3 is 14 residues long. The germline V gene encodes CDR1 SEHNR and CDR2 FQNEAQ (reference sequence). CDR3 region: CASSFQGLGMEAFF.

The V and J genes are TRBV20-1 and TRBJ1-3. The CDR3 has 13 residues. Looked up from germline, CDR1 is DFQATT and CDR2 is SNEGSKA (reference sequence). The CDR3 here is CSARVRFGNTIYF.

V and J are TRBV27 and TRBJ2-7; TCRdb indicates TRBD1, and absent DNA this call remains unverified. CDR1 MNHEY and CDR2 SMNVEV come from the germline V gene (reference sequence). This CDR3 is 14 amino acids long. CDR3 in amino acids: CASSWGTGGYEQYF.

The genes are TRBV18 and TRBJ2-5; with no DNA, the TCRdb D assignment of TRBD2 cannot be verified. This CDR3 has 16 residues. Per the germline V gene, CDR1 is KGHSH and CDR2 is LQKENI. CDR3 sequence: CASSPRTSGNQETQYF.

The chain uses TRBV2 and TRBJ2-1; TCRdb's D call, TRBD2, is unchecked because there is no DNA. Germline CDR1 reads SNHLY; CDR2 reads FYNNEI. This CDR3 is 13 amino acids long. The chain's CDR3 is CASNLAGTNEQFF.

The chain recombines TRBV24-1 with TRBJ1-5; TCRdb designates TRBD1, a call that cannot be tested without DNA. The CDR3 is 14 residues long. Germline CDR1 reads KGHDR; CDR2 reads SFDVKD. This chain's CDR3 is CATSDLGTNQPQHF.

This sequence joins TRBV4-2 and TRBJ2-2; the TCRdb D gene call, TRBD1, has no DNA to confirm it. The length of the CDR3 is 16 residues. Germline loops: CDR1 LGHNA, CDR2 YNFKEQ. CDR3: CASSQEGQGGIGELFF.

The chain is built from TRBV7-6 and TRBJ1-1. CDR3 length: 15 amino acids. Germline CDR1 and CDR2: SGHVS and FNYEAQ. This CDR3 is CASSLAPEMNTEAFF.

The V and J genes are TRBV6-5 and TRBJ2-3; TCRdb indicates TRBD2, and absent DNA this call remains unverified. The germline V gene encodes CDR1 MNHEY and CDR2 SVGAGI. The CDR3 consists of 15 residues. CDR3 region: CASSYFGTPADTQYF.

J is TRBJ1-1 and V is TRBV5-1; the TCRdb D gene call, TRBD1, has no DNA to confirm it. CDR1 SGHRS and CDR2 YFSETQ come from the germline V gene. This CDR3 is built from 14 residues. CDR3 amino acids: CASSWGTGNTEAFF.